These 32 T cell receptor beta chains came from one sample sequenced in a study of patients and donors after allogeneic stem cell transplantation. TCRdb processed the RT-PCR reads anew with MiXCR; each CDR3 protein has one entry. The sample lists 200,000 to 250,000 distinct CDR3 sequences; roughly 14% were seen once. The sample taken for sequencing was blood, either unsorted or a sorted T cell fraction (not recorded which). These receptors were collected from a human donor who was either an allogeneic HSCT recipient or a stem cell or donor lymphocyte infusion donor (not recorded which). It is not recorded whose cells these are; they may come from a transplant donor.

In this sample, this clonotype turned up a few times. The rearrangement links TRBV12-3 or TRBV12-4 to TRBJ1-6; D gene uncertain. V gave up 4 bases and J gave up 5 bases, with 6 bases separating them. This CDR3 has 13 amino acids. DNA for the CDR3: TGTGCCAGCAGTTCAGGACATAATTCACCCCTCCACTTT. Translating it yields CASSSGHNSPLHF.

This sequence joins TRBV12-3 or TRBV12-4 and TRBJ2-3; possibly TRBD1 for D (6 bases). V lost 8 bases and J lost 6, with 18 bases in between. The CDR3 contains 14 residues. CDR3 sequence reads: CASGTTGSSDTQYF. The CDR3 nucleotides read TGTGCCAGCGGTACAACAGGGAGTTCCGATACGCAGTATTTT.

Only a few counts were recorded for this clonotype. The V and J genes are TRBV25-1 and TRBJ1-1; 7 bases fit TRBD1. After removal of 8 bases from V and 4 bases from J, the junction contained 13 bases not matched to a gene. The CDR3 is 15 residues long. CDR1 and CDR2 (germline): MGHDK, SYGVNS. The CDR3 region is CASGRDSLVGTEAFF. In DNA, the CDR3 is TGTGCCAGCGGGAGGGACAGCCTGGTGGGCACTGAAGCTTTCTTT. The whole variable domain, remainder taken from reference TRBV25-1 and TRBJ1-1, is EADIYQTPRYLVIGTGKKITLECSQTMGHDKMYWYQQDPGMELHLIHYSYGVNSTEKGDLSSESTVSRIRTEHFPLTLESARPSHTSQYLCASGRDSLVGTEAFFGQGTRLTVV.

The J gene is TRBJ1-2, the V gene TRBV4-3, with D possibly matching TRBD1 (5 bases). Trimming stripped 0 bases from V and 1 base from J, with 9 bases between. The germline V gene encodes CDR1 LGHNA and CDR2 YSLEER. The CDR3 length is 15 residues. CDR3 loop: CASSQDPQGNYGYTF. For the CDR3, the DNA is TGCGCCAGCAGCCAAGATCCGCAGGGTAACTATGGCTACACCTTC.

A few counts support this clonotype. The V call is TRBV11-1, the J call TRBJ2-1, with 15 bases matching TRBD2. The germline gives CDR1 SGHAT, CDR2 FQDESV (reference sequence). This CDR3 spans 19 amino acids. V trimming: 5 bases; J trimming: 3 bases; junction bases outside the gene matches: 11. As DNA, the CDR3 is TGTGCCAGCAGCCGGGGACTAGCGGGGGGTCTCCGGGGCTACAATGAGCAGTTCTTC. It yields the protein CASSRGLAGGLRGYNEQFF.

This clonotype turned up a few times. The J gene is TRBJ1-4, the V gene TRBV5-8, with 7 nucleotides matching TRBD1. CDR3 length: 17 amino acids. Germline V gene data show CDR1 as SGHTS and CDR2 as YDEGEE. V lost 4 bases, J lost 3 bases, and 12 bases stayed unmatched. CDR3 residues: CASSLGTVRFPNEKLFF. The CDR3, as DNA: TGTGCCAGCAGCCTGGGGACAGTCCGATTTCCTAATGAAAAACTGTTTTTT.

This clonotype was recorded many times. The chain couples TRBV6-4 to TRBJ1-2; D gene ambiguous. CDR1 is MRHNA and CDR2 is SNTAGT in the germline V gene. Trimming shortened V by 5 bases and J by 0 bases, and 7 bases separated the two germline ends. CDR3 size: 13 residues. CDR3 sequence (DNA): TGTGCCAGCAGTCCCGGGACTAACTATGGCTACACCTTC. It translates to CASSPGTNYGYTF.

There are many counts of this clonotype. V usage is TRBV3-1 and J usage is TRBJ2-1; possibly TRBD1 for D (6 bases). CDR1 is LGHDT and CDR2 is YNNKEL in the germline V gene (reference sequence). The V end lost 2 bases, the J end lost 7 bases, and 9 bases lay between the germline ends. The CDR3 consists of 13 residues. CDR3 amino acids: CASSQMRGNEQFF. DNA of the CDR3: TGTGCCAGCAGCCAAATGAGGGGGAATGAGCAGTTCTTC.

There are a few counts of this clonotype. The chain recombines TRBV6-5 with TRBJ1-1; D may be TRBD1 (6 bases). The CDR3 runs 15 residues. V was pared by 3 bases and J by 6 bases, with 17 bases between. Germline assignment: CDR1 MNHEY and CDR2 SVGAGI. The CDR3 bases are TGTGCCAGCAGTTATTGGGGACAATCGACTCCTGAAGCTTTCTTT. Translating gives CASSYWGQSTPEAFF.

This clonotype was seen a handful of times. The chain has TRBV24-1 and TRBJ2-7; D is ambiguous. The CDR3 extends over 16 amino acids. Germline-derived CDR1 and CDR2 are KGHDR and SFDVKD. With 6 bases removed from V and 9 bases from J, the gap between germline ends came to 26 bases. The CDR3 sequence: CATSLMGLTLFQRQYF. The CDR3 nucleotides read TGTGCCACCAGTTTAATGGGCCTGACCCTTTTCCAGAGGCAGTACTTC.

The chain recombines TRBV27 with TRBJ1-6, with D possibly TRBD1 on 6 matching bases. Looked up from germline, CDR1 is MNHEY and CDR2 is SMNVEV (reference sequence). Trimming cost V 2 bases and J 5 bases, with 10 bases left between them. The CDR3 loop spans 15 amino acids. This CDR3 reads CASSLLTGNNSPLHF. The DNA of the CDR3 is TGTGCCAGCAGTTTACTGACAGGCAATAATTCACCCCTCCACTTT.

This chain links TRBV9 with TRBJ2-5; D is perhaps TRBD1 or TRBD2 (6 bases each). V was trimmed by 4 bases and J by 5 bases, leaving 15 bases between them. CDR3 size: 14 residues. The V gene's germline CDR1 is SGDLS and CDR2 YYNGEE. DNA of the CDR3: TGTGCCAGCAGCCCACTTCAGGGGAGGGAGACCCAGTACTTC. Its translation: CASSPLQGRETQYF.

This clonotype has more than one count but fewer than ten. The chain links TRBV5-1 to TRBJ2-3; 7 positions match TRBD1. The V segment lost 3 bases and the J segment 2 bases; nucleotides outside the gene matches: 3. This CDR3 is built from 14 residues. Germline CDR1 SGHRS, CDR2 YFSETQ. The CDR3 DNA reads as TGCGCCAGCAGCTGGGGGACAGCCACAGATACGCAGTATTTT. Protein sequence: CASSWGTATDTQYF.

This clonotype was recorded at least ten times. This sequence joins TRBV9 and TRBJ1-2; D possibly corresponds to TRBD1 (6 bases). CDR1 and CDR2 (germline): SGDLS, YYNGEE. V lost 4 bases and J lost 0, with 13 bases in between. The CDR3 is made up of 15 amino acids. CDR3 sequence: CASSSGTQANYGYTF. DNA of the CDR3: TGTGCCAGCAGCTCCGGGACACAAGCTAACTATGGCTACACCTTC.

In this sample, this clonotype turned up many times. The chain carries TRBV7-2 and TRBJ2-3; 10 bases match TRBD1. J lost 4 bases, V lost 4 bases, and 8 bases had no gene match. This CDR3 has 16 residues. CDR1 and CDR2 from the germline V gene are SGHTA and FQGNSA. This CDR3 reads CASSSIGTGVADTQYF. The CDR3 DNA follows: TGTGCCAGCAGCTCAATTGGGACAGGGGTCGCAGATACGCAGTATTTT. Based on the CDR3 plus reference TRBV7-2 and TRBJ2-3, the full variable domain is GAGVSQSPSNKVTEKGKDVELRCDPISGHTALYWYRQSLGQGLEFLIYFQGNSAPDKSGLPSDRFSAERTGGSVSTLTIQRTQQEDSAVYLCASSSIGTGVADTQYFGPGTRLTVL.

This clonotype was observed a handful of times. The rearrangement joins TRBV6-2 or TRBV6-3 to TRBJ1-2; D might be TRBD1 (5 bases). V was cut by 2 bases and J by 8 bases, with 12 bases left in between. The CDR3 is 13 amino acids. Germline CDR1 and CDR2: MNHEY and SVGEGT. CDR3 in amino acids: CASSYTGEEGYTF. CDR3 bases: TGTGCCAGCAGTTACACGGGGGAAGAAGGCTACACCTTC.

The chain has TRBV20-1 and TRBJ1-6, with D maybe TRBD1 (5 bases). The V gene's germline CDR1 is DFQATT and CDR2 SNEGSKA (reference sequence). The length of the CDR3 is 16 residues. The germline V and J ends were trimmed by 5 bases and 5 bases, with 19 bases remaining between them. The CDR3 spells CSAGGGFGGNNSPLHF. CDR3 bases: TGCAGTGCTGGTGGGGGTTTTGGGGGAAATAATTCACCCCTCCACTTT.

Regarding this clonotype: Mismatch with germline at one junction end may stem from a read error. V gene TRBV20-1 combines with J gene TRBJ1-2; 7 nucleotides line up with TRBD1. This CDR3 has 11 residues. Per the germline V gene, CDR1 is DFQATT and CDR2 is SNEGSKA (reference sequence). CDR3 loop: CSARRDSRDGF. The CDR3 region has the DNA TGCAGTGCTAGAAGGGACAGCCGGGACGGATTC.

This clonotype appeared a few times. V gene TRBV5-1 combines with J gene TRBJ2-3; D is possibly TRBD2 (5 bases). Trimming removed 2 bases at V and 4 bases at J, with 14 bases between. This CDR3 has 15 amino acids. Per germline, CDR1 SGHRS and CDR2 YFSETQ. CDR3 sequence: CASSFTGIRADTQYF. DNA of the CDR3: TGCGCCAGCAGCTTTACGGGGATAAGGGCAGATACGCAGTATTTT.

About this clonotype itself: This sequence may be a read error, since a much larger clone differs from it by one base. The chain recombines TRBV12-3 or TRBV12-4 with TRBJ1-1; D is unresolved. The germline V and J ends were trimmed by 8 bases and 1 base, with 14 bases remaining between them. CDR3 size: 14 residues. CDR3 sequence reads: CASLPGQRNTEAFF. CDR3 DNA: TGTGCCAGCCTCCCCGGCCAGAGGAACACTGAAGCTTTCTTT.

In this sample, this clonotype turned up a few times. V gene TRBV12-3 or TRBV12-4 combines with J gene TRBJ2-1; 11 nucleotides line up with TRBD2. This CDR3 has 14 residues. J gave up 15 bases and V 8 bases, and 15 bases lay outside the gene matches. CDR3 DNA: TGTGCCAGCTCAACAACGAAGGGACTAGCGGTCGGGTTCTTC. Translated, it gives CASSTTKGLAVGFF.

This clonotype was recorded a few times. The J gene is TRBJ2-3, the V gene TRBV5-1; the D gene is possibly TRBD2 (5 bases). Per the germline V gene, CDR1 is SGHRS and CDR2 is YFSETQ. Trimming removed 0 bases at V and 4 bases at J, with 9 bases between. The CDR3 is made up of 14 amino acids. CDR3 region: CASSLEGGPDTQYF. The CDR3 DNA sequence: TGCGCCAGCAGCTTGGAGGGCGGGCCAGATACGCAGTATTTT.

The sample holds many counts of this clonotype. V usage is TRBV12-3 or TRBV12-4 and J usage is TRBJ1-1; D gene uncertain. V was shortened by 1 base and J by 5 bases, with 8 bases between the two germline ends. This CDR3 is built from 13 residues. CDR3 sequence (DNA): TGTGCCAGCAGTTTAGTGGGGTGGACTGAAGCTTTCTTT. Protein: CASSLVGWTEAFF.

Only a few counts were recorded for this clonotype. The chain carries TRBV25-1 and TRBJ2-7; D may be TRBD1 or TRBD2 (5 bases each). V dropped 2 bases and J dropped 4 bases, with 15 bases sitting between them. Germline CDR1 and CDR2: MGHDK and SYGVNS. CDR3 size: 15 residues. The CDR3 spells CASSEAGTVKYEQYF. CDR3 in DNA: TGTGCCAGCAGTGAAGCCGGGACGGTGAAGTACGAGCAGTACTTC.

This clonotype has a handful of counts. This chain uses TRBV7-2 with TRBJ1-5; D is possibly TRBD1 (5 bases). V was trimmed by 8 bases and J by 0 bases, leaving 8 bases between them. Germline V gene sequence: CDR1 SGHTA, CDR2 FQGNSA. CDR3 size: 13 residues. The CDR3 sequence: CASGGGSNQPQHF. The CDR3, as DNA: TGTGCCAGCGGGGGGGGTAGCAATCAGCCCCAGCATTTT.

The chain employs TRBV6-1 and TRBJ1-1; weak D call: TRBD1 (5 bases). Trimming took off 7 bases at V and 0 bases at J, with 12 bases between the two ends. CDR3 length equals 14 residues. Germline lookup yields CDR1 MNHNS and CDR2 SASEGT. CDR3 DNA: TGTGCCAGCACCACAGGTGATTTGAACACTGAAGCTTTCTTT. Translation: CASTTGDLNTEAFF.

Only a few counts were recorded for this clonotype. The J gene is TRBJ2-3, the V gene TRBV7-9; TRBD1 might be the D (5 bases). Germline V gives CDR1 SEHNR, CDR2 FQNEAQ (reference sequence). The CDR3 covers 13 residues. Trimming cost V 6 bases and J 9 bases, with 16 bases left between them. CDR3: CASRGKGQGTQYF. The CDR3 bases are TGTGCCAGCAGAGGGAAGGGCCAGGGCACGCAGTATTTT.

This clonotype came up many times. This chain connects TRBV12-3 or TRBV12-4 to TRBJ1-6; 7 positions agree with TRBD1. J was trimmed by 8 bases and V by 6 bases; bases with no gene match: 4. This CDR3 has 13 amino acids. The CDR3 reads CASSRTGDSPLHF. The CDR3 coding sequence is TGTGCCAGCAGCCGAACAGGGGATTCACCCCTCCACTTT.

This clonotype was detected only a few times. The chain employs TRBV6-1 and TRBJ1-6; D may be TRBD1 (6 bases). The CDR3 consists of 16 residues. The V gene's germline CDR1 is MNHNS and CDR2 SASEGT. With 5 bases removed from V and 0 bases from J, the gap between germline ends came to 11 bases. The chain's CDR3 is CASSTTGHSYNSPLHF. The CDR3 DNA follows: TGTGCCAGCAGTACTACAGGGCACTCCTATAATTCACCCCTCCACTTT.

This clonotype was counted many times. This sequence joins TRBV5-6 and TRBJ2-5, with D unclear. CDR1 and CDR2 (germline): SGHDT, YYEEEE. The germline V and J ends were trimmed by 3 bases and 3 bases, with 15 bases remaining between them. The CDR3 is 15 residues long. Here the CDR3 DNA reads TGTGCCAGCAGCTCAAAGCCCTCCGGAAAAGAGACCCAGTACTTC. It yields the protein CASSSKPSGKETQYF.

This clonotype was counted between two and nine times. This rearrangement joins TRBV7-3 to TRBJ2-2, with a possible D match to TRBD1 (6 bases). Germline CDR1 reads SGHTA; CDR2 reads FQGTGA. Trimming cost V 2 bases and J 4 bases, with 14 bases left between them. This CDR3 is 16 amino acids long. CDR3 sequence: CASSLFRGSGTGELFF. For the CDR3, the DNA is TGTGCCAGCAGCTTATTCAGGGGCTCGGGCACCGGGGAGCTGTTTTTT.

The chain has TRBV20-1 and TRBJ1-6; D call uncertain. V was trimmed by 0 bases and J by 2 bases, leaving 5 bases between them. Germline V gene data show CDR1 as DFQATT and CDR2 as SNEGSKA (reference sequence). The CDR3 has 14 residues. The CDR3: CSARDRTYNSPLHF. The CDR3 DNA reads TGCAGTGCTAGAGACCGTACCTATAATTCACCCCTCCACTTT.